The 31 T cell receptor beta chains reported below all come from one sample, sequenced in a study of human T cells and chemical hapten exposure. TCRdb passed the RACE reads through MiXCR, listing each CDR3 protein once. The sample records roughly 180,000 distinct CDR3 sequences, approximately 20% being singletons. Indicated time point: patch test 1, 2 weeks after DPC sensitization. The treatment is: therapeutic diphenylcyclopropenone sensitization with weekly scalp DPC. The specimen comprised whole blood, sampled in connection with sensitization to the hapten diphenylcyclopropenone (DPC). These receptors came from a woman in her fifties or sixties with alopecia areata. Some clones in this sample may be carry-over from other donors' samples.

This clonotype was recorded many times. The V and J genes are TRBV10-3 and TRBJ1-1; D possibly corresponds to TRBD1 (5 bases). From germline, CDR1 is ENHRY and CDR2 SYGVKD. The length of the CDR3 is 12 residues. Trimming removed 8 bases at V and 1 base at J, with 8 bases between. The CDR3 is CAIRDPNTEAFF. The CDR3 coding sequence is TGTGCCATCCGGGACCCGAACACTGAAGCTTTCTTT.

The V call is TRBV20-1, the J call TRBJ1-6; TRBD1 agrees at 9 bases. Germline loops: CDR1 DFQATT, CDR2 SNEGSKA (reference sequence). The CDR3 runs 14 residues. Trimming took 1 base from V and 8 from J; bases not matched to a gene: 3. The CDR3 DNA sequence: TGCAGTGCTAGAGGGGGACAGGGTGATTCACCCCTCCACTTT. It yields the protein CSARGGQGDSPLHF.

The chain is built from TRBV6-2 or TRBV6-3 and TRBJ2-3; perhaps D is TRBD1 or TRBD2 (5 bases each). Germline V gives CDR1 MNHEY, CDR2 SVGEGT. V lost 6 bases, J lost 4 bases, and 14 bases lay in between. The CDR3 contains 14 residues. The CDR3 nucleotides read TGTGCCAGCAGGAACGCCGGGGCCGCAGATACGCAGTATTTT. The encoded protein is CASRNAGAADTQYF.

The V gene is TRBV29-1, the J gene TRBJ2-7, with D maybe TRBD1 (5 bases). Trimming cost V 6 bases and J 5 bases, with 11 bases left between them. Germline CDR1 is SQVTM and CDR2 is ANQGSEA. The length of the CDR3 is 11 residues. CDR3 region: CSVGRVDEQYF. For the CDR3, the DNA is TGCAGCGTGGGCAGGGTCGACGAGCAGTACTTC.

A few counts support this clonotype. The V call is TRBV27, the J call TRBJ1-5, with TRBD1 as a possible D gene (6 bases). Germline CDR1 MNHEY, CDR2 SMNVEV (reference sequence). Deletions cut 8 bases from V and 4 bases from J, with 15 bases between. CDR3 length: 14 residues. The CDR3 loop reads CASRGGGGNQPQHF. The CDR3 nucleotides are TGTGCCAGCCGCGGAGGGGGGGGAAATCAGCCCCAGCATTTT.

On this clonotype itself: The CDR3 carries no conserved terminal phenylalanine or tryptophan, so it likely arises from a read error. V is TRBV7-9 and J is TRBJ2-3, with 7 nucleotides matching TRBD2. Per the germline V gene, CDR1 is SEHNR and CDR2 is FQNEAQ (reference sequence). The length of the CDR3 is 15 residues. V trimming: 1 base; J trimming: 4 bases; junction bases outside the gene matches: 5. CDR3: CASSLVGRSADTQYL. CDR3 nucleotide sequence: TGTGCCAGCAGCTTAGTCGGGAGGAGTGCAGATACGCAGTATTTG.

V usage is TRBV9 and J usage is TRBJ2-7, with a tentative D call TRBD2 (6 bases). V lost 0 bases and J lost 5, with 12 bases in between. The CDR3 loop spans 14 amino acids. Germline V lookup: CDR1 SGDLS, CDR2 YYNGEE. CDR3 residues: CASSVGASDNEQYF. CDR3 coding DNA: TGTGCCAGCAGCGTAGGGGCTAGCGATAACGAGCAGTACTTC.

This rearrangement joins TRBV19 to TRBJ1-4, with D uncertain. The germline gives CDR1 LNHDA, CDR2 SQIVND (reference sequence). Trimming took off 8 bases at V and 5 bases at J, with 15 bases between the two ends. CDR3 length equals 14 residues. CDR3 protein: CASGPPQENEKLFF. Here the CDR3 DNA reads TGTGCCAGTGGCCCCCCGCAAGAAAATGAAAAACTGTTTTTT.

CDR3 amino acids: CASSIARGEKLFF. The CDR3 DNA reads TGTGCCAGTAGTATCGCCAGGGGAGAAAAACTGTTTTTT. The chain is built from TRBV19 and TRBJ1-4, with D tentatively TRBD1 (6 bases). The CDR3 loop spans 13 amino acids. Germline assignment: CDR1 LNHDA and CDR2 SQIVND (reference sequence). Trimming left V 3 bases short and J 8 bases short, with 10 bases between.

The rearrangement joins TRBV7-9 to TRBJ2-5; D possibly corresponds to TRBD2 (6 bases). The CDR3 runs 10 residues. V lost 8 bases, J lost 7 bases, and 8 bases lay in between. Per the germline V gene, CDR1 is SEHNR and CDR2 is FQNEAQ (reference sequence). In DNA, the CDR3 is TGTGCCAGCTCAGCGGGGACCCAGTACTTC. It codes for CASSAGTQYF.

The gene calls are TRBV7-9 and TRBJ2-3; 11 bases are shared with TRBD2. The germline V gene encodes CDR1 SEHNR and CDR2 FQNEAQ (reference sequence). The J segment lost 4 bases and the V segment lost 3 bases, leaving 6 bases of the junction unmatched. This CDR3 is 16 amino acids long. The DNA for the CDR3 is TGTGCCAGCAGCTTCAGGACTAGCGGGCTCGCAGATACGCAGTATTTT. It is translated as CASSFRTSGLADTQYF.

The CDR3 bases are TGTGCCAGCAGCGGGAGGAGAGCGGACCTTTTCGCAGATACGCAGTATTTT. It yields the protein CASSGRRADLFADTQYF. The V call is TRBV9, the J call TRBJ2-3; D is possibly TRBD2 (5 bases). Germline V gene sequence: CDR1 SGDLS, CDR2 YYNGEE. V shed 3 bases and J shed 4 bases, with 21 bases lying between them. CDR3 length: 17 residues.

This clonotype was observed a handful of times. The chain combines TRBV5-1 with TRBJ2-5; TRBD1 matches 10 bases. The CDR3 contains 16 residues. V dropped 3 bases and J dropped 4; count of bases not matched to a gene: 9. Germline CDR1 reads SGHRS; CDR2 reads YFSETQ. DNA for the CDR3: TGCGCCAGCAGCTCGGGGGACAGGGGAGAATTAGAGACCCAGTACTTC. Translating gives CASSSGDRGELETQYF.

The chain carries TRBV7-2 and TRBJ2-5; the D is unclear. The CDR3 is 15 residues long. Deletions cut 5 bases from V and 2 bases from J, with 15 bases between. Germline CDR1 is SGHTA and CDR2 is FQGNSA. CDR3: CASSPRLTVQETQYF. CDR3 sequence (DNA): TGTGCCAGCAGCCCCCGGCTCACCGTTCAAGAGACCCAGTACTTC.

A few counts support this clonotype. This rearrangement joins TRBV5-1 to TRBJ2-7, with no clear D. Germline lookup yields CDR1 SGHRS and CDR2 YFSETQ. The CDR3 extends over 13 amino acids. Between the trimmed V and J ends, which lost 2 bases and 2 bases, there was a span of 8 bases. Here the CDR3 DNA reads TGCGCCAGCAGCTTCGACATAACCTACGAGCAGTACTTC. Its translation is CASSFDITYEQYF. Variable domain in full (rest from reference TRBV5-1 and TRBJ2-7): KAGVTQTPRYLIKTRGQQVTLSCSPISGHRSVSWYQQTPGQGLQFLFEYFSETQRNKGNFPGRFSGRQFSNSRSEMNVSTLELGDSALYLCASSFDITYEQYFGPGTRLTVT.

This chain joins TRBV11-2 and TRBJ2-2, with TRBD2 matching 11 bases. Germline V gene lookup returns CDR1 SGHAT and CDR2 FQNNGV. The CDR3 sequence is 17 residues long. V gave up 1 base and J gave up 6 bases; unmatched junction bases: 7. The CDR3 coding sequence is TGTGCCAGCAGCTTAGTAGTAGCGGGAGGGTCGGCCGGGGAGCTGTTTTTT. It is translated as CASSLVVAGGSAGELFF.

V and J are TRBV7-3 and TRBJ2-2; D is ambiguous. Germline CDR1 is SGHTA and CDR2 is FQGTGA. The CDR3 spans 13 residues. The germline V and J ends were trimmed by 5 bases and 4 bases, with 8 bases remaining between them. CDR3 sequence reads: CASSGSSTGELFF. The CDR3 DNA sequence: TGTGCCAGCAGCGGAAGTAGCACCGGGGAGCTGTTTTTT. Variable domain in full (rest from reference TRBV7-3 and TRBJ2-2): GAGVSQTPSNKVTEKGKYVELRCDPISGHTALYWYRQSLGQGPEFLIYFQGTGAADDSGLPNDRFFAVRPEGSVSTLKIQRTERGDSAVYLCASSGSSTGELFFGEGSRLTVL.

This clonotype was counted a few times. The genes are TRBV20-1 and TRBJ2-3, with TRBD2 as a possible D gene (6 bases). The CDR3 covers 12 residues. Between the trimmed V and J ends, which lost 7 bases and 2 bases, there was a span of 10 bases. Germline V gene lookup returns CDR1 DFQATT and CDR2 SNEGSKA (reference sequence). CDR3 sequence reads: CSVRRDTDTQYF. The CDR3 nucleotides are TGCAGTGTTCGGCGGGACACAGATACGCAGTATTTT.

The chain joins TRBV7-2 to TRBJ2-7; D perhaps matches TRBD2 (5 bases). The germline CDR1 and CDR2 sequences are SGHTA and FQGNSA. CDR3 size: 14 residues. Trimming removed 0 bases at V and 6 bases at J, with 12 bases between. The CDR3 protein is CASSLAQTSSEQYF. Here the CDR3 DNA reads TGTGCCAGCAGCTTAGCACAAACTAGTTCCGAGCAGTACTTC.

V usage is TRBV11-3 and J usage is TRBJ1-1; D not resolved. This CDR3 contains 14 residues. Trimming took off 0 bases at V and 9 bases at J, with 14 bases between the two ends. CDR1 and CDR2 from the germline V gene are SGHNT and YENEEA. CDR3 in DNA: TGTGCCAGCAGCTTAGATGGTGTTAGCAGCCAAGCTTTCTTT. It codes for CASSLDGVSSQAFF.

The table lists this clonotype with a count of one. The chain employs TRBV10-1 and TRBJ1-4; weak D call: TRBD1 (6 bases). V was shortened by 0 bases and J by 7 bases, with 15 bases between the two germline ends. The V gene's germline CDR1 is WNHNN and CDR2 SYGVQD (reference sequence). CDR3 length equals 16 residues. In nucleotides, the CDR3 is TGCGCCAGCAGTGAGTCGATCGGGGGCCTCGGTGAAAAACTGTTTTTT. Translated: CASSESIGGLGEKLFF.

There are a few counts of this clonotype. The chain recombines TRBV6-1 with TRBJ1-5, with unresolved D. The ends were cut back, 6 bases at V and 5 bases at J, with 11 bases in the middle. This CDR3 region has 13 residues. Germline CDR1 reads MNHNS; CDR2 reads SASEGT. The CDR3 loop reads CASRRAADQPQHF. CDR3 DNA: TGTGCCAGCAGAAGGGCGGCGGATCAGCCCCAGCATTTT.

This clonotype was counted between two and nine times. The chain recombines TRBV7-9 with TRBJ2-3; D gene ambiguous. The germline V gene has CDR1 SEHNR and CDR2 FQNEAQ (reference sequence). Trimming cost V 6 bases and J 2 bases, with 12 bases left between them. The CDR3 sequence is 14 residues long. CDR3 in amino acids: CASSGLTLTDTQYF. The DNA for the CDR3 is TGTGCCAGCAGTGGTCTTACTCTCACAGATACGCAGTATTTT.

CDR3 residues: CSARGDSLAKNIQYF. The CDR3 nucleotides are TGCAGTGCTCGTGGGGACAGCTTAGCCAAAAACATTCAGTACTTC. The J gene is TRBJ2-4, the V gene TRBV20-1; TRBD1 matches at 7 bases. CDR3 length: 15 amino acids. Per germline, CDR1 DFQATT and CDR2 SNEGSKA (reference sequence). V shed 5 bases and J 0 bases; nucleotides not matched to a gene: 7.

This clonotype came up a few times. CDR3 in DNA: TGTGCCAGCAGCCCCTGGATGGGACTAGCGGTGCCAGATACGCAGTATTTT. The encoded protein is CASSPWMGLAVPDTQYF. The rearrangement links TRBV27 to TRBJ2-3, with TRBD2 matching 11 bases. The CDR3 runs to 17 residues. Germline CDR1 and CDR2: MNHEY and SMNVEV (reference sequence). V trimming: 6 bases; J trimming: 4 bases; junction bases outside the gene matches: 12.

J is TRBJ1-1 and V is TRBV29-1, with D maybe TRBD1 (5 bases). The CDR3 totals 11 residues. Trimming took off 1 base at V and 6 bases at J, with 6 bases between the two ends. In germline, CDR1 is SQVTM, CDR2 ANQGSEA. In DNA, the CDR3 is TGCAGCGTTGAAGGGGGGGCTGAAGCTTTCTTT. Protein product: CSVEGGAEAFF. Full variable domain (missing parts from reference TRBV29-1 and TRBJ1-1): SAVISQKPSRDICQRGTSLTIQCQVDSQVTMMFWYRQQPGQSLTLIATANQGSEATYESGFVIDKFPISRPNLTFSTLTVSNMSPEDSSIYLCSVEGGAEAFFGQGTRLTVV.

This clonotype turned up a few times. This rearrangement joins TRBV4-1 to TRBJ2-1; 7 bases match TRBD1. This CDR3 has 12 residues. Germline trimming cut 2 bases from V and 11 bases from J; bases unmatched to any gene: 3. Germline CDR1 is MGHRA and CDR2 is YSYEKL. CDR3 loop: CASSQPQGQQFF. The DNA of the CDR3 is TGCGCCAGCAGCCAACCACAGGGGCAGCAGTTCTTC.

The table lists this clonotype with a count of one. The V gene is TRBV18, the J gene TRBJ2-1; D unresolved. The germline V and J ends were trimmed by 3 bases and 4 bases, with 7 bases remaining between them. Germline V gives CDR1 KGHSH, CDR2 LQKENI. The CDR3 sequence is 13 residues long. The chain's CDR3 is CASSPELYNEQFF. The CDR3 DNA reads as TGTGCCAGCTCACCGGAGCTTTACAATGAGCAGTTCTTC.

Only a few counts were recorded for this clonotype. This chain's CDR3 is CSARYRQFDSNYGYTF. The DNA for the CDR3 is TGCAGTGCTAGATATAGACAGTTCGACTCTAACTATGGCTACACCTTC. The rearrangement joins TRBV20-1 to TRBJ1-2, with TRBD1 as a possible D gene (5 bases). There are 16 residues in the CDR3. Trimming left V 2 bases short and J 0 bases short, with 16 bases between. Germline CDR1 is DFQATT and CDR2 is SNEGSKA (reference sequence).

This clonotype has only a few counts. The rearrangement uses TRBV5-1 and TRBJ2-1; TRBD2 agrees at 13 bases. The J segment lost 4 bases and the V segment lost 1 base, leaving 5 bases of the junction unmatched. Germline CDR1 and CDR2: SGHRS and YFSETQ. The CDR3 runs 17 residues. CDR3 nucleotide sequence: TGCGCCAGCAGCTTGTGGGGACTAGCGGGACCATACAATGAGCAGTTCTTC. Its translation is CASSLWGLAGPYNEQFF.

This clonotype was recorded a few times. The chain is built from TRBV29-1 and TRBJ1-6, with a tentative D call TRBD1 (5 bases). The CDR3 extends over 15 amino acids. The V end was cut by 7 bases, the J end by 0 bases, with 13 bases between. The germline V gene has CDR1 SQVTM and CDR2 ANQGSEA. CDR3 in DNA: TGCAGCGCCAGGGAGGGAAGCTCCTATAATTCACCCCTCCACTTT. The encoded protein is CSAREGSSYNSPLHF.